Following are 20 T cell receptor beta chains from one sample sequenced in a study of T cell responses to AZD1222 COVID-19 vaccine. Assay: immunoSEQ multiplex PCR; the TCRdb copy retains only in-frame clones and omits some. The data hold about 100,000 clones, with about 90% observed a single time. The sample here was peripheral blood, taken on day 0 of AZD1222 vaccination. These receptors came from an adult in good health.

The chain joins TRBV29-1 to TRBJ1-4, with D possibly matching TRBD1 (6 bases). Germline values: CDR1 SQVTM, CDR2 ANQGSEA. The CDR3 runs 17 residues. Trimming took off 3 bases at V and 4 bases at J, with 21 bases between the two ends. The CDR3 spells CSVDLRGAGALNEKLFF. The DNA of the CDR3 is TGCAGCGTTGACCTCAGGGGAGCTGGGGCCCTTAATGAAAAACTGTTTTTT.

The rearrangement joins TRBV28 to TRBJ2-7; D gene uncertain. Germline lookup yields CDR1 MDHEN and CDR2 SYDVKM. The CDR3 contains 15 residues. The V and J ends lost 4 bases and 1 base respectively, with 14 bases between them. The CDR3 is CASSSGSHKSYEQYF. The CDR3 nucleotides are TGTGCCAGCAGTTCCGGCTCCCACAAATCCTACGAGCAGTACTTC.

The table lists this clone with a count of one. The chain links TRBV27 to TRBJ2-7; D gene ambiguous. Germline CDR1 and CDR2: MNHEY and SMNVEV (reference sequence). Trimming shortened V by 5 bases and J by 4 bases, and 12 bases separated the two germline ends. The CDR3 extends over 13 amino acids. The CDR3 is CASSPRLWYEQYF. The CDR3 region has the DNA TGTGCCAGCAGTCCCCGTCTGTGGTACGAGCAGTACTTC.

The J gene is TRBJ1-5, the V gene TRBV18; D is perhaps TRBD1 (5 bases). The CDR3 runs 14 residues. V was cut by 2 bases and J by 7 bases, with 12 bases left in between. Germline V CDR1 and CDR2: KGHSH, LQKENI. CDR3 DNA sequence: TGTGCCAGCTCACCAGAAAGGGGAGGGCAGCCCCAGCATTTT. Translating it yields CASSPERGGQPQHF.

The chain recombines TRBV24-1 with TRBJ2-1; 8 bases agree with TRBD1. V was pared by 4 bases and J by 2 bases, with 6 bases of the junction left unmatched. Germline CDR1 is KGHDR and CDR2 is SFDVKD. The CDR3 consists of 16 residues. CDR3 coding DNA: TGTGCCACCAGTGACTCCCGGGACAGGACCTACAATGAGCAGTTCTTC. Translated, it gives CATSDSRDRTYNEQFF.

The rearrangement links TRBV11-3 to TRBJ1-1, with D perhaps matching TRBD1 (5 bases). Germline CDR1 reads SGHNT; CDR2 reads YENEEA. CDR3 length: 16 residues. Trimming took off 1 base at V and 3 bases at J, with 15 bases between the two ends. CDR3 residues: CASSLGRGGEDTEAFF. The CDR3 DNA sequence: TGTGCCAGCAGCTTAGGGCGGGGGGGAGAGGACACTGAAGCTTTCTTT.

This clone occurred once. The rearrangement uses TRBV5-1 and TRBJ1-1; possibly TRBD1 for D (6 bases). Germline V lookup: CDR1 SGHRS, CDR2 YFSETQ. V gave up 9 bases and J gave up 7 bases, with 16 bases separating them. The CDR3 has 12 amino acids. CDR3 coding DNA: TGCGCCATCGGGGGTGGGACAAGTGAAGCTTTCTTT. Translation gives CAIGGGTSEAFF. Combining the CDR3 with reference TRBV5-1 and TRBJ1-1 gives the whole variable domain KAGVTQTPRYLIKTRGQQVTLSCSPISGHRSVSWYQQTPGQGLQFLFEYFSETQRNKGNFPGRFSGRQFSNSRSEMNVSTLELGDSALYLCAIGGGTSEAFFGQGTRLTVV.

Only one count was recorded for this clone. The V gene is TRBV29-1, the J gene TRBJ1-1; the D gene is possibly TRBD1 (6 bases). The CDR3 consists of 14 residues. Germline V gene data show CDR1 as SQVTM and CDR2 as ANQGSEA. V was trimmed by 3 bases and J by 5 bases, leaving 16 bases between them. In DNA, the CDR3 is TGCAGCGTTGACTTCGGGGGGCTGGGGACTGAAGCTTTCTTT. Its translation is CSVDFGGLGTEAFF.

The chain has TRBV24-1 and TRBJ2-1; 7 nucleotides line up with TRBD2. The germline V gene has CDR1 KGHDR and CDR2 SFDVKD. This CDR3 comprises 15 residues. V trimming: 5 bases; J trimming: 5 bases; junction bases outside the gene matches: 8. The CDR3 DNA reads as TGTGCCACCAGTGTTCGGACTAGTATAAACAATGAGCAGTTCTTC. Amino acid sequence: CATSVRTSINNEQFF.

V and J are TRBV9 and TRBJ1-6; 7 nucleotides agree with TRBD1. Germline V CDR1 and CDR2: SGDLS, YYNGEE. V was pared by 2 bases and J by 6 bases, with 5 bases of the junction left unmatched. This CDR3 is built from 15 residues. This chain's CDR3 is CASSVTDRPNSPLHF. The CDR3 DNA sequence: TGTGCCAGCAGCGTCACGGACAGGCCTAATTCACCCCTCCACTTT.

Note on this clone: Other nucleotide sequences in the sample specify the same CDR3. J is TRBJ1-1 and V is TRBV7-8; no firm D call. The germline V and J ends were trimmed by 2 bases and 5 bases, with 15 bases remaining between them. The germline V gene has CDR1 SGHVS and CDR2 FQNEAQ. This CDR3 is 15 amino acids long. The CDR3 region has the DNA TGTGCCAGCAGCTTATTCCCGGGGTTGGGGACTGAAGCTTTCTTT. Translation: CASSLFPGLGTEAFF.

V and J are TRBV11-2 and TRBJ1-4; TRBD1 aligns across 7 bases. This CDR3 is 15 amino acids long. Germline loops: CDR1 SGHAT, CDR2 FQNNGV. Trimming cost V 5 bases and J 5 bases; bases outside gene matches: 8. As DNA, the CDR3 is TGTGCCAGCAGCCCGAGGACAGGTTTAAATGAAAAACTGTTTTTT. Residues: CASSPRTGLNEKLFF.

This rearrangement joins TRBV9 to TRBJ1-1, with TRBD1 as a possible D gene (5 bases). Trimming cost V 0 bases and J 5 bases, with 11 bases left between them. The CDR3 runs 14 residues. Germline CDR1 SGDLS, CDR2 YYNGEE. This chain's CDR3 is CASSVGPGGTEAFF. The CDR3 region has the DNA TGTGCCAGCAGCGTAGGCCCCGGGGGGACTGAAGCTTTCTTT.

The CDR3 loop is CASSQVGSNTGELFF. The CDR3, as DNA: TGTGCCAGCAGCCAAGTCGGCTCGAACACCGGGGAGCTGTTTTTT. V gene TRBV3-1 (or the pseudogene TRBV3-2) combines with J gene TRBJ2-2; D call uncertain. CDR3 length equals 15 residues. V was trimmed by 1 base and J by 0 bases, leaving 6 bases between them. From germline, CDR1 is LGHDT and CDR2 YNNKEL (reference sequence).

This sequence joins TRBV10-1 and TRBJ2-1; tentative D call: TRBD2 (6 bases). The germline gives CDR1 WNHNN, CDR2 SYGVQD (reference sequence). The V and J ends lost 3 bases and 1 base respectively, with 13 bases between them. The CDR3 extends over 16 amino acids. The CDR3 spells CASSDQAGISYNEQFF. The CDR3 DNA sequence: TGCGCCAGCAGTGACCAAGCGGGCATATCCTACAATGAGCAGTTCTTC.

The chain has TRBV10-1 and TRBJ2-2, with 8 nucleotides matching TRBD1. The CDR3 runs 15 residues. Unmatched junction bases numbered 3, after V lost 1 base and J lost 5 bases. Germline V gene lookup returns CDR1 WNHNN and CDR2 SYGVQD (reference sequence). The CDR3 protein is CASSEFRTGTGELFF. CDR3 nucleotides: TGCGCCAGCAGTGAGTTCAGGACAGGGACCGGGGAGCTGTTTTTT.

The chain couples TRBV27 to TRBJ1-5, with 7 bases that match TRBD1. The V gene's germline CDR1 is MNHEY and CDR2 SMNVEV (reference sequence). Trimming took 5 bases from V and 0 from J; bases not matched to a gene: 7. There are 16 residues in the CDR3. CDR3 DNA: TGTGCCAGCAGTCCTTGGACAGGTTATAGCAATCAGCCCCAGCATTTT. Translated: CASSPWTGYSNQPQHF.

The genes are TRBV4-1 and TRBJ1-4; D remains unclear. This CDR3 is built from 15 residues. V was trimmed by 4 bases and J by 4 bases, leaving 13 bases between them. From germline, CDR1 is MGHRA and CDR2 YSYEKL. CDR3 DNA: TGCGCCAGCAGCCCCCGGGGTCTGTTTAATGAAAAACTGTTTTTT. Encoded protein: CASSPRGLFNEKLFF.

The gene calls are TRBV4-1 and TRBJ2-1; 8 nucleotides align to TRBD2. Germline V gives CDR1 MGHRA, CDR2 YSYEKL. J was trimmed by 7 bases and V by 1 base; bases with no gene match: 12. The CDR3 runs to 17 residues. Written as DNA, the CDR3 is TGCGCCAGCAGCCAAGTCGCCAGCGGGAGTTTGAGAAATGAGCAGTTCTTC. It encodes CASSQVASGSLRNEQFF.

This clone was picked up a small number of times. This chain uses TRBV5-1 with TRBJ1-3; D remains ambiguous. This CDR3 spans 14 amino acids. Germline V gene sequence: CDR1 SGHRS, CDR2 YFSETQ. V shed 0 bases and J shed 0 bases, with 4 bases lying between them. Here the CDR3 reads CASSLGVSGNTIYF. In nucleotides, the CDR3 is TGCGCCAGCAGCTTGGGTGTCTCTGGAAACACCATATATTTT. Combining the CDR3 with reference TRBV5-1 and TRBJ1-3 gives the whole variable domain KAGVTQTPRYLIKTRGQQVTLSCSPISGHRSVSWYQQTPGQGLQFLFEYFSETQRNKGNFPGRFSGRQFSNSRSEMNVSTLELGDSALYLCASSLGVSGNTIYFGEGSWLTVV.